This T cell receptor beta chain was captured in a study of blood T cell repertoires in COVID-19. Across the study: COVID-19 samples from acute and convalescent phases originated in the United States, Italy and Spain. Sources were T cells, B-cell-depleted T cells, or PBMCs; the material itself was cDNA or gDNA.

As handled by the study authors: Reference gene primer amplification gave estimated nucleated cell counts. TCRdb's copy holds only in-frame clones and misses some; the assay was immunoSEQ multiplex PCR. The DNA gave D and trimming, while V, J and clone size come from that table. Of 100,000 to 120,000 clones in the sample, approximately 90% are singletons; the top ten hold 4.6%. Germline loops: CDR1 SGHAT, CDR2 FQNNGV. Between the trimmed V and J ends, which lost 3 bases and 0 bases, there was a span of 15 bases. The CDR3 length is 18 residues. This TCR was sampled from a woman in her forties or fifties with acute or convalescent COVID-19. This chain connects TRBV11-2 to TRBJ1-6; maybe TRBD1 (6 bases). Source material: peripheral blood. The CDR3 DNA is TGTGCCAGCAGCTTGGGACAATTCGCTAGCTCCTATAATTCACCCCTCCACTTT. Amino acid sequence: CASSLGQFASSYNSPLHF. The full variable domain, in which reference TRBV11-2 and TRBJ1-6 provide the parts outside the CDR3, is EAGVAQSPRYKIIEKRQSVAFWCNPISGHATLYWYQQILGQGPKLLIQFQNNGVVDDSQLPKDRFSAERLKGVDSTLKIQPAKLEDSAVYLCASSLGQFASSYNSPLHFGNGTRLTVT.